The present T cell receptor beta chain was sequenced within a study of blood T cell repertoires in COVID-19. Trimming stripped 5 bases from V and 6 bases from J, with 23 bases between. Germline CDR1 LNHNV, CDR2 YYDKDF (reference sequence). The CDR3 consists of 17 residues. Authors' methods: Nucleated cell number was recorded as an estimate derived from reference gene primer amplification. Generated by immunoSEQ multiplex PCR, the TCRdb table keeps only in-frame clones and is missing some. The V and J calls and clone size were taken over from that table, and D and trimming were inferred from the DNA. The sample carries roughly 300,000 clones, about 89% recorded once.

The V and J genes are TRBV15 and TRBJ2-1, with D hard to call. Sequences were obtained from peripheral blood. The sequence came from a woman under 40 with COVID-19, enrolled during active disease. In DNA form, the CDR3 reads TGTGCCACCAGCGATCTCCTTTCCGGTCTAGACGGCAATGAGCAGTTCTTC. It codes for CATSDLLSGLDGNEQFF.